This T cell receptor beta chain was sequenced for a study of OX40 agonist ivuxolimab in advanced cancers. Study results and caveats: Normalized T-cell clonal expansion was also low in some nonresponders. Among expanded peripheral T cells, antigen specificity went undetermined. At doses 0.1 to 3.0 mg/kg, CD4+ and CD8+ clones expanded.

The repertoire was sequenced with immunoSEQ multiplex PCR; TCRdb's copy has only in-frame clones and lacks some. The profile covers some 47,000 clones, with 80% appearing a single time and roughly 6.8% taken by the ten largest. This clone showed up just a few times. Its specificity is not known. CDR3 size: 15 residues. CDR1 and CDR2 from the germline V gene are SQVTM and ANQGSEA. The sequence derives from an adult with an advanced solid tumor such as melanoma, head and neck, liver or kidney cancer. The sequences come from CD4+ or CD8+ T cells sorted from blood, collected in a trial of the OX40 agonist ivuxolimab. The J gene is TRBJ2-5, the V gene TRBV29-1, with D tentatively TRBD1 (5 bases). The J call may be faulty, since TRBJ2-7 better matches the DNA end. The CDR3 is CSVEDWQGRSYEQYF. The DNA for the CDR3 is TGCAGCGTTGAAGATTGGCAGGGTCGTTCATACGAGCAGTACTTC.